One sample yielded the 23 T cell receptor beta chains listed below, sequenced in a study of regulatory T cells in long-lasting Graves disease. Combining iRepertoire HTBI primers with Arm-PCR of CDR3 regions, the authors built TCR beta libraries. TCRdb analysed the multiplex PCR reads with MiXCR anew, one entry per CDR3 protein. The repertoire holds roughly 610,000 distinct CDR3 sequences, with roughly 15% as singletons. Time point in this sample: newly diagnosed GD, antithyroid drugs for less than 3 months. After RNA was extracted from PBMCs, the TCR library was made from it. These data were likewise used in another study, on T cells in Graves' hyperthyroidism and ophthalmopathy.

The sequences come from peripheral blood mononuclear cells (PBMCs), collected at new diagnosis, from a patient treated with antithyroid drugs. These receptors were obtained from a woman in her twenties or thirties with Graves disease.

Only a few counts were recorded for this clonotype. A much larger clone lies a single base off, so this may be a read error. The V and J genes are TRBV7-2 and TRBJ2-3, with D hard to call. The CDR3 spans 16 residues. Germline V gene sequence: CDR1 SGHTA, CDR2 FQGNSA. V shed 1 base and J shed 1 base, with 12 bases lying between them. CDR3 loop: CASSLDDRRGTDTQYF. The CDR3 DNA reads as TGTGCCAGCAGCTTAGACGACCGCCGGGGCACAGATACGCAGTATTTT.

This clonotype was observed a handful of times. V and J are TRBV5-1 and TRBJ1-5; D uncertain. CDR3 size: 13 residues. V lost 1 base to trimming and J lost 5 bases, with 7 bases between them. CDR1 is SGHRS, CDR2 YFSETQ, per germline. For the CDR3, the DNA is TGCGCCAGCAGCTTGACGTCGGATCAGCCCCAGCATTTT. This translates into CASSLTSDQPQHF. The full variable domain, rest sourced from reference TRBV5-1 and TRBJ1-5, is KAGVTQTPRYLIKTRGQQVTLSCSPISGHRSVSWYQQTPGQGLQFLFEYFSETQRNKGNFPGRFSGRQFSNSRSEMNVSTLELGDSALYLCASSLTSDQPQHFGDGTRLSIL.

This clonotype was found many times. The gene calls are TRBV2 and TRBJ2-2; 7 nucleotides agree with TRBD1. This CDR3 is 15 amino acids long. Germline CDR1 reads SNHLY; CDR2 reads FYNNEI. V lost 6 bases and J lost 2; bases outside the gene matches: 6. The CDR3 region is CASSIRQGNTGELFF. In nucleotides, the CDR3 is TGTGCCAGCAGCATTCGACAGGGAAACACCGGGGAGCTGTTTTTT.

This clonotype was seen at least ten times. The chain combines TRBV6-2 or TRBV6-3 with TRBJ1-5; the D gene is possibly TRBD1 (6 bases). Germline values: CDR1 MNHEY, CDR2 SVGEGT. V was pared by 5 bases and J by 5 bases, with 10 bases between. This CDR3 region has 13 residues. DNA for the CDR3: TGTGCCAGCAGTGGAAACAGGGATCAGCCCCAGCATTTT. This sequence encodes CASSGNRDQPQHF.

This clonotype was counted only a few times. This chain joins TRBV2 and TRBJ1-2; 8 bases match TRBD1. In germline, CDR1 is SNHLY, CDR2 FYNNEI. V was clipped by 5 bases and J by 12 bases; unmatched bases: 17. This CDR3 is built from 15 residues. The CDR3 is CASSREPTGALGNTF. CDR3 in DNA: TGTGCCAGCAGTAGAGAACCGACAGGGGCCCTAGGGAACACCTTC.

The sample holds a few counts of this clonotype. The chain is built from TRBV28 and TRBJ1-5; the D is unclear. The ends were cut back, 5 bases at V and 2 bases at J, with 13 bases in the middle. The CDR3 runs 15 residues. The germline gives CDR1 MDHEN, CDR2 SYDVKM. Here the CDR3 DNA reads TGTGCCAGCAGTCCCCTGAAGGGTGGCAATCAGCCCCAGCATTTT. It yields the protein CASSPLKGGNQPQHF. The full variable domain, in which reference TRBV28 and TRBJ1-5 provide the parts outside the CDR3, is DVKVTQSSRYLVKRTGEKVFLECVQDMDHENMFWYRQDPGLGLRLIYFSYDVKMKEKGDIPEGYSVSREKKERFSLILESASTNQTSMYLCASSPLKGGNQPQHFGDGTRLSIL.

Comments on this clonotype: This may come from a read error, since a much larger clone is one base off. The genes are TRBV30 and TRBJ2-1; 7 bases fit TRBD1. Trimming cost V 5 bases and J 9 bases; bases outside gene matches: 4. Germline V lookup: CDR1 GTSNPN, CDR2 SVGIG (reference sequence). This CDR3 is built from 11 residues. This CDR3 reads CAWAAGGEQFF. The CDR3 nucleotides are TGTGCCTGGGCGGCAGGGGGTGAGCAGTTCTTC.

This clonotype was counted many times. The rearrangement uses TRBV10-3 and TRBJ2-7; 7 bases map to TRBD1. The CDR3 consists of 14 residues. V dropped 6 bases and J dropped 2; count of bases not matched to a gene: 7. Germline CDR1 is ENHRY and CDR2 is SYGVKD. DNA for the CDR3: TGTGCCATCAGGTTAGACAGGGCTCCCTACGAGCAGTACTTC. It is translated as CAIRLDRAPYEQYF.

This clonotype has a count of ten or more. This chain connects TRBV28 to TRBJ1-2; 8 positions match TRBD1. Germline CDR1 and CDR2: MDHEN and SYDVKM. The CDR3 is 15 residues long. Unmatched junction bases numbered 12, after V lost 4 bases and J lost 8 bases. CDR3 in DNA: TGTGCCAGCAGTTCTACCTGGACAGGGAGGTACGGCTACACCTTC. Translating gives CASSSTWTGRYGYTF.

V and J are TRBV9 and TRBJ2-1, with unresolved D. Per the germline V gene, CDR1 is SGDLS and CDR2 is YYNGEE. V dropped 2 bases and J dropped 2 bases, with 11 bases sitting between them. This CDR3 is 15 amino acids long. The CDR3 nucleotides are TGTGCCAGCAGCGTCTCAAGCGAGCCCTACAATGAGCAGTTCTTC. It yields the protein CASSVSSEPYNEQFF.

J is TRBJ2-5 and V is TRBV25-1, with a weak D call TRBD1 (5 bases). The germline gives CDR1 MGHDK, CDR2 SYGVNS. The CDR3 sequence is 16 residues long. Between the trimmed V and J ends, which lost 1 base and 2 bases, there was a span of 14 bases. Written as DNA, the CDR3 is TGTGCCAGCAGTGAATTCGCAGGGCTCACACAAGAGACCCAGTACTTC. Residues: CASSEFAGLTQETQYF.

The sample holds many counts of this clonotype. The rearrangement links TRBV6-5 to TRBJ1-1; D possibly corresponds to TRBD1 (5 bases). The CDR3 sequence is 16 residues long. Trimming took off 2 bases at V and 4 bases at J, with 17 bases between the two ends. CDR1 and CDR2 (germline): MNHEY, SVGAGI. The CDR3 is CASSYQTGSGSTEAFF. Here the CDR3 DNA reads TGTGCCAGCAGTTACCAAACAGGCTCCGGAAGCACTGAAGCTTTCTTT.

In this sample, this clonotype turned up many times. V and J are TRBV28 and TRBJ2-7, with 7 bases aligning to TRBD2. CDR1 MDHEN and CDR2 SYDVKM come from the germline V gene. The V segment lost 7 bases and the J segment 0 bases; nucleotides outside the gene matches: 6. The CDR3 loop spans 14 amino acids. CDR3 protein: CASMGSGSSYEQYF. CDR3 coding DNA: TGTGCCAGCATGGGTAGCGGGTCCTCCTACGAGCAGTACTTC.

The sample holds many counts of this clonotype. The rearrangement joins TRBV20-1 to TRBJ1-2, with D unresolved. Looked up from germline, CDR1 is DFQATT and CDR2 is SNEGSKA (reference sequence). The length of the CDR3 is 14 residues. V gave up 6 bases and J gave up 0 bases, with 14 bases separating them. The CDR3 DNA sequence: TGCAGTGCCCTCAATCCCGCAGCTAACTATGGCTACACCTTC. Translation: CSALNPAANYGYTF.

This clonotype was seen repeatedly, ten times or more. The chain recombines TRBV13 with TRBJ2-1, with 10 bases identical to TRBD2. The junction had 16 bases not matched to a gene; V was cut back by 5 bases and J by 15 bases. CDR3 length equals 15 residues. Germline V lookup: CDR1 PRHDT, CDR2 FYEKMQ (reference sequence). The CDR3 DNA reads TGTGCCAGCAGCGTTCCCGGGGAGCTAGCGGGAGTTGCGTTCTTC. Translating gives CASSVPGELAGVAFF.

V is TRBV27 and J is TRBJ1-4, with 10 bases identical to TRBD1. The CDR3 is 17 residues long. V shed 5 bases and J 6 bases; nucleotides not matched to a gene: 12. Looked up from germline, CDR1 is MNHEY and CDR2 is SMNVEV (reference sequence). CDR3 coding DNA: TGTGCCAGCAGTAAAGTGGGGACAGGGGCCCCCGATGAAAAACTGTTTTTT. Translating it yields CASSKVGTGAPDEKLFF. Using reference TRBV27 and TRBJ1-4 for the parts outside the CDR3, the full variable domain is EAQVTQNPRYLITVTGKKLTVTCSQNMNHEYMSWYRQDPGLGLRQIYYSMNVEVTDKGDVPEGYKVSRKEKRNFPLILESPSPNQTSLYFCASSKVGTGAPDEKLFFGSGTQLSVL.

This chain joins TRBV30 and TRBJ1-2; D is ambiguous. Per the germline V gene, CDR1 is GTSNPN and CDR2 is SVGIG (reference sequence). The CDR3 is 13 residues long. The V end was cut by 2 bases, the J end by 4 bases, with 11 bases between. CDR3 nucleotide sequence: TGTGCCTGGAGTTGGGAAGGGTTCTATGGCTACACCTTC. Translating gives CAWSWEGFYGYTF.

The sample holds many counts of this clonotype. The chain carries TRBV20-1 and TRBJ2-7, with D possibly matching TRBD1 (5 bases). CDR1 DFQATT and CDR2 SNEGSKA come from the germline V gene (reference sequence). This CDR3 contains 13 residues. The V end was cut by 5 bases, the J end by 4 bases, with 15 bases between. The CDR3 DNA follows: TGCAGTGCTGGGGTACCAGGGATTTACGAGCAGTACTTC. Translation gives CSAGVPGIYEQYF.

This clonotype has at least ten counts. This chain connects TRBV3-1 to TRBJ2-7; D may be TRBD2 (6 bases). The CDR3 has 13 residues. V lost 6 bases and J lost 4, with 13 bases in between. Germline assignment: CDR1 LGHDT and CDR2 YNNKEL (reference sequence). CDR3 in amino acids: CASRLAEPYEQYF. CDR3 bases: TGTGCCAGCAGACTAGCAGAACCTTACGAGCAGTACTTC.

This clonotype has a handful of counts. The genes are TRBV9 and TRBJ1-3; tentative D call: TRBD1 (5 bases). Trimming left V 5 bases short and J 3 bases short, with 15 bases between. Germline loops: CDR1 SGDLS, CDR2 YYNGEE. The CDR3 is 15 amino acids. This CDR3 is CASRDEGRGGNTIYF. The CDR3 bases are TGTGCCAGCAGAGACGAGGGGCGCGGTGGAAACACCATATATTTT.

This clonotype was recorded once. In DNA form, the CDR3 reads TGCGCCAGCAGCCAGGTAGCGGGACTAGCCTACGAGCAGTTCTTC. Amino acids: CASSQVAGLAYEQFF. J is TRBJ2-1 and V is TRBV5-1, with 9 bases that match TRBD2. J lost 10 bases, V lost 4 bases, and 12 bases had no gene match. Germline lookup yields CDR1 SGHRS and CDR2 YFSETQ. The CDR3 covers 15 residues.

Only a few counts were recorded for this clonotype. This chain uses TRBV20-1 with TRBJ1-2, with no clear D. Germline CDR1 DFQATT, CDR2 SNEGSKA (reference sequence). The CDR3 runs 14 residues. V lost 4 bases and J lost 6, with 18 bases in between. In DNA form, the CDR3 reads TGCAGTGCTAAACGTCCCAGCCCAGAGCATGGCTACACCTTC. It encodes CSAKRPSPEHGYTF.

Points on this clonotype: This may stem from a read error, because a much larger clone lies one nucleotide away. This sequence joins TRBV24-1 and TRBJ2-7, with D maybe TRBD1 (6 bases). Germline V gene lookup returns CDR1 KGHDR and CDR2 SFDVKD. V was cut by 1 base and J by 3 bases, with 18 bases left in between. This CDR3 has 17 residues. CDR3 DNA: TGTGCCACCAGTGATTTTAAGAAGGGGGAGTCTGGCTACGAGCAGTACTTC. The encoded protein is CATSDFKKGESGYEQYF.